This T cell receptor (beta chain) is from a study of lymphopenia after photon versus proton radiotherapy. Study observations and caveats: Relative stability marked proton patients; photon patients lost diversity and naive cells. Post-nadir TCR diversity decline inversely tracked overall survival among those who died.

Repertoires were generated with immunoSEQ multiplex PCR, while TCRdb's copy carries only in-frame clones and drops some. The sample records 50,000 to 75,000 clones, approximately 84% being singletons. As concerns this clone: Its target is unknown.

The material was peripheral blood, obtained from a patient treated with photon-based radiotherapy. This TCR was sampled from a man aged 40-50 years with gastric cancer.

The CDR3 DNA reads TGTGCCAGCAGACCCGACAGGGGCTACTCGGGTGGCTACACCTTC. As protein: CASRPDRGYSGGYTF. The gene calls are TRBV11-1 and TRBJ1-2; 8 nucleotides match TRBD1. From germline, CDR1 is SGHAT and CDR2 FQDESV (reference sequence). The CDR3 is made up of 15 amino acids. V lost 6 bases and J lost 7; bases outside the gene matches: 13.